Given below is one T cell receptor (beta chain) in context. In the source study's methods: Amplifying reference gene primers gave estimates of nucleated cell counts. TCRdb's table, derived via immunoSEQ multiplex PCR, lists solely in-frame clones and lacks some. V and J calls and clone size are those listed in that table; D and trimming were worked out from the DNA. In the table there are 250,000 to 350,000 clones, about 88% of which are singletons. This sample is part of a study of blood T cell repertoires in COVID-19. The overall study: Sample material is recorded as cDNA or gDNA derived from T cells, B-cell-depleted T cells, or PBMCs.

Recruited during active infection, patients (from Seattle) were subsequently followed longitudinally. The CDR3 runs 15 residues. V shed 0 bases and J 4 bases; nucleotides not matched to a gene: 1. Germline lookup yields CDR1 SGHRS and CDR2 YFSETQ. This TCR came from a woman aged 25-40 years with COVID-19, enrolled during active disease. The chain recombines TRBV5-1 with TRBJ2-5; 12 nucleotides align to TRBD2. Sequencing used peripheral blood. DNA of the CDR3: TGCGCCAGCAGCTTGGGGGGACTAGCGGGAGAGACCCAGTACTTC. Amino acid sequence: CASSLGGLAGETQYF.